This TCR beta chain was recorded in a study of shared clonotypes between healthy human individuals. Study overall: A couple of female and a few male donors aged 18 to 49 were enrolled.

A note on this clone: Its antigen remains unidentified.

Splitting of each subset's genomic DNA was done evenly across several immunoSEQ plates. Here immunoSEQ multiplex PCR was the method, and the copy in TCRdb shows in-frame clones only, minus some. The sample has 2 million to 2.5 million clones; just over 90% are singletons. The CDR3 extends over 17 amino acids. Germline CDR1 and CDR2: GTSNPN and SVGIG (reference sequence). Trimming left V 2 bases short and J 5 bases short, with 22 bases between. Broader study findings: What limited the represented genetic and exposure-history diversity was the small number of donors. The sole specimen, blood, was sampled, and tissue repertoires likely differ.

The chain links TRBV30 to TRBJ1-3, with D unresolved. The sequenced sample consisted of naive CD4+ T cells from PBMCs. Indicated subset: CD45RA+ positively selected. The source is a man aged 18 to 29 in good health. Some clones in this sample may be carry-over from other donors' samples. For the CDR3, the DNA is TGTGCCTGGAGTCACCCCCTCCACCAGCAACTCCGAAACACCATATATTTT. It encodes CAWSHPLHQQLRNTIYF.